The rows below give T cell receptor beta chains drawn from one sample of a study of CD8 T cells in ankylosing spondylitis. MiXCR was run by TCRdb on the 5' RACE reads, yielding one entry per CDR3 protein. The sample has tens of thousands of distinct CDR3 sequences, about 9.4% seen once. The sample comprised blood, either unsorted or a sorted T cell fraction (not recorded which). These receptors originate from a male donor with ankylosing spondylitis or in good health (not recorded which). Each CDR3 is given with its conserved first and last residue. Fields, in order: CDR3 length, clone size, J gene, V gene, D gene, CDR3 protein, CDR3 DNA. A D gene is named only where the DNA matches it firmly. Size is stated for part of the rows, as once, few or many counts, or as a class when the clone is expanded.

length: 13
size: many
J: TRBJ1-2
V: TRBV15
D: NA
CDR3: CATSRSLTGGYTF
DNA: TGTGCCACCAGCAGATCCTTAACGGGCGGCTACACCTTC

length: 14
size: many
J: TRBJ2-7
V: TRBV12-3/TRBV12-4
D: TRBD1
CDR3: CASSRGQGSDEQYF
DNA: TGTGCCAGCAGCCGCGGACAGGGTTCTGACGAGCAGTACTTC

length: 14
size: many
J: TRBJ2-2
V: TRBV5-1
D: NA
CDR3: CASTRERNTGELFF
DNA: TGCGCCAGCACGAGGGAGCGGAACACCGGGGAGCTGTTTTTT

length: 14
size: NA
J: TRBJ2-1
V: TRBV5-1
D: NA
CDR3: CASSLVYRADEQFF
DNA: TGCGCCAGCAGCTTGGTTTACAGGGCTGATGAGCAGTTCTTC

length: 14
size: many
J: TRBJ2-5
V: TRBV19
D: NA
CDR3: CASSIADGKETQYF
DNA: TGTGCCAGTAGTATAGCAGACGGTAAAGAGACCCAGTACTTC

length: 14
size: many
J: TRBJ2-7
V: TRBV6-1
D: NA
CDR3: CASTQPGGSYEQYF
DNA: TGTGCCAGCACCCAACCTGGCGGTAGCTACGAGCAGTACTTC

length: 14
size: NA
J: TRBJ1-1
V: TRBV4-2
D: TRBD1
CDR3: CASGTQGQGGQAFF
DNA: TGTGCCAGCGGCACGCAAGGACAGGGAGGCCAAGCTTTCTTT

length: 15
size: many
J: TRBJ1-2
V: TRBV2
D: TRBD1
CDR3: CASGLKAGTGHGYTF
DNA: TGTGCCAGCGGTCTTAAAGCCGGGACAGGGCATGGCTACACCTTC

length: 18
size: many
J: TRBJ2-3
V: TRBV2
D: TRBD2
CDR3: CASSPGLAGGPYTDTQYF
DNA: TGTGCCAGCAGTCCTGGACTAGCGGGAGGGCCTTACACAGATACGCAGTATTTT

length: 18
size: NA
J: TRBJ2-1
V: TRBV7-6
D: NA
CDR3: CASSLASGHPPSYNEQFF
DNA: TGTGCCAGCAGCTTAGCCAGCGGGCATCCTCCGTCCTACAATGAGCAGTTCTTC

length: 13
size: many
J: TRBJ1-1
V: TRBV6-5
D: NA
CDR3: CASSYSMNTEAFF
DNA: TGTGCCAGCAGTTACAGCATGAACACTGAAGCTTTCTTT

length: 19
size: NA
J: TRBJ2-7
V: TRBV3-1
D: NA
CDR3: CASSHGGLPSGTTSYEQYF
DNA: TGTGCCAGCTCCCATGGGGGGCTACCTTCCGGGACTACTTCCTACGAGCAGTACTTC

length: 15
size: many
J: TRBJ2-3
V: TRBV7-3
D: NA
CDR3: CASSLAGTGTDTQYF
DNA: TGTGCCAGCAGCTTAGCCGGGACCGGGACAGATACGCAGTATTTT

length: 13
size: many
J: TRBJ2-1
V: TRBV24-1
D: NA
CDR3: CAAADSGGSEQFF
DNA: TGTGCCGCAGCGGACTCGGGTGGTAGTGAGCAGTTCTTC

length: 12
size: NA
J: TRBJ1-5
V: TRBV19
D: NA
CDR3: CASKQGEQPQHF
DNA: TGTGCCAGCAAACAGGGTGAGCAGCCCCAGCATTTT

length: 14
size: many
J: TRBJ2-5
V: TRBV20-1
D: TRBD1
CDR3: CSAPDRVRGETQYF
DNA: TGCAGTGCGCCCGACAGGGTCAGGGGGGAGACCCAGTACTTC

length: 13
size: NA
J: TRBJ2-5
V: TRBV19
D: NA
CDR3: CASSIRYQETQYF
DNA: TGTGCCAGTAGTATCCGATACCAAGAGACCCAGTACTTC